This record concerns one T cell receptor (beta chain) sequence. This clone's antigen is unknown. Base qualities are not at hand, and no much larger clone is one base apart. Library prep was done by the immunoSEQ multiplex PCR assay. A mixture of 60 forward primers for TCR Vbeta segments and 13 reverse primers for TCR Jbeta segments was used in the multiplex PCR. Amplification of the CDR3 region of rearranged TCR beta genes was performed with a multiplex PCR assay on genomic DNA. On the Illumina HiSeq System, the amplified TCR beta libraries were sequenced as 87-base-pair reads. In the paper's pipeline: In a later analysis, tens of millions of unique TCR beta chains were counted across the 666 repertoires, and some 10 million of these chains were shared by at least two donors. To remove PCR and sequencing errors, raw reads were error-corrected and collapsed into unique sequences using a nearest-neighbor algorithm that merged closely related sequences. CDR3 sequences were aligned to IMGT reference sequences to assign V, D and J gene segments. Each retained sequence needed at least a six-nucleotide match to both a V gene segment and a J gene segment. Rearrangements were classified as productive when the CDR3 lacked stop codons and remained in frame with V and J, and all other rearrangements were classified as non-productive. Following IMGT convention, CDR3 was defined as the stretch from the second conserved V-encoded cysteine up to the conserved J-encoded phenylalanine. Sequences without an unambiguous match to a single V gene segment were excluded from the earlier analysis of several hundred of the donors. An earlier analysis of fewer than 650 of the donors classified V segments as functional when productive rearrangements were above 56.7% and as segregating when the standard deviation between donors was above 5%. A statistical classification framework was built for diagnosing cytomegalovirus status from the catalog of TCR beta chain sequences. A later analysis assigned V and J genes by comparing TCR nucleotide sequences with IMGT/GENE-DB human TR gene sequences. The TCRdist pipeline was used in a later analysis to assign CDR3 sequences and most-parsimonious VDJ recombination scenarios. In a later analysis, every TCR beta chain was defined by the combination of its CDR3 amino acid sequence and its V-gene family, and reads without a unique V-gene family were dropped. A later analysis removed 500 to 600 highly shared, low-generation-probability nucleotide sequences to deal with suspected cross-contamination and a sequencing artifact. In a later analysis, a clonal expansion index for each public chain was calculated from normalized within-repertoire ranks of inferred template counts. Generation probabilities in a later analysis came from a VDJ recombination model fitted to out-of-frame rearrangements, and those results were checked against IGoR. Hypergeometric tests were used in a later analysis to score TCR-TCR, TCR-HLA and TCR-CMV co-occurrence, with a repertoire-size bias correction applied to the TCR pairs. False discovery rates were estimated in a later analysis by permuting HLA or CMV assignments 20 times. In a later analysis, co-occurring TCRs were grouped using DBSCAN, and TCRdist sequence similarity was added for clustering within HLA-allele-positive subsets. Repertoires with fewer than 30,000 or more than 120,000 public chains were left out of co-occurrence clustering, as were about five repertoires with anomalous nucleotide sharing. Entries here come from immuneACCESS through TCRdb and include only in-frame sequences with V and J called. Some clones fail to appear in such tables; in the studies checked, an unresolved V gene covers under half of the shortfall, and the cause of the remainder is unknown. V, J and clone size are those of that table, while D and trimming were read from the DNA. The sample table shows some 140,000 clones, and nearly 80% are seen once. The leading ten clones occupy approximately 2% of the sample.

The cohort comprised fewer than 700 healthy bone marrow donors. All cohort members were sampled while nominally healthy, although unrecorded immune exposures were likely present. The donor tested CMV seronegative, placing the donor among the 350 to 400 seronegative members of the cohort. Every donor gave a peripheral blood sample, and the peripheral blood mononuclear cells from that sample were used for TCR beta sequencing. Genomic DNA extraction from the blood cell samples was performed with the Qiagen DNeasy Blood Extraction Kit. The data derive from a study of cytomegalovirus exposure and HLA in healthy donors (dated by TCRdb to the late 2010s). As for the study more broadly: In an earlier analysis of around 540 of the donors, around 300 Gb of sequence data and 95 million to 130 million unique TCR beta sequences from some 170 million T cells were reported. An early release that covered fewer than 750 HLA-typed donors contained about 290 gigabases of sequencing data and roughly 84 million unique TCR sequences. Of the roughly 410 genotyped donors, over 80% were placed in the genetic ancestry cluster associated with self-reported Caucasian donors. The study was designed to test whether signatures of past pathogen exposure could be identified by cataloging public T cell receptors. The study used immunosequencing to profile the T cell repertoires of about 670 subjects and linked those repertoires to cytomegalovirus serostatus. Along with the roughly 710-subject first cohort, a separate validation cohort of roughly 110 different subjects was used. To predict cytomegalovirus infection status, the study brought together high-throughput TCR immunosequencing, statistical association of individual TCRs with disease status, and machine learning. A later analysis re-analyzed previously published TCR beta repertoires from approximately 700 donors and added high-resolution HLA genotyping to study TCR occurrence patterns. In the later analysis, no new phenotypic data were used to find candidate immune exposures; instead, reliance was placed on TCR beta sequences and their occurrence across donors. In an earlier analysis of roughly 540 of the donors, high-throughput TCR beta sequencing was used to judge whether each TCR beta V gene segment behaved as functional or pseudogenic. Alongside the repertoire data, information on donor age, sex, ethnicity and CMV serostatus was compiled. Genome-wide SNP genotypes for about 65% of the roughly 700 donors were used in a later genetic analysis, which treated that subset as a discovery cohort. All discovery cohort repertoires had been generated on a single sequencing platform. HLA typing included class I and class II loci at four-digit resolution. Typing coverage varied by locus: roughly 620-640 donors for A, B, C, DRB1 and DQB1; approximately 560 for DQA1; about 590 for DPA1; roughly 470 for DPB1. Because of strong linkage in the cohort, roughly five DR-DQ haplotypes were treated as single units for association and clustering. Among 350 to 400 genotyped donors of the cohort, an average of 235,054 unique TCR beta nucleotide sequences were sequenced per donor, 15% to 20% of them non-productive.

Results the study describes overall, beyond this receptor: A further reported finding was that TCR beta sequences accurately predicted the HLA-A and HLA-B alleles for most subjects in the first cohort. In a later analysis, TCR association rates were found to vary across HLA loci, with the most associated TCRs seen for DRB1 alleles and the fewest for HLA-C alleles. Some IMGT-functional V segments, including TRBV6-2 and TRBV6-3, could not be told apart with the 87-base-pair reads, so those segments were excluded. A later analysis associated about 17,000 TCR beta sequences with specific HLA alleles at a false discovery rate of 0.05. Linkage disequilibrium might explain the correlated functional status among segregating V segments, but an unknown experimental factor could not be ruled out. The cohort was sequenced for TCR beta chains only, and without alpha or paired-chain data the features that could be detected were limited. The authors suggested that the approach could potentially be extended to other disease states and immunological phenotypes. A later analysis found that HLA-associated TCR beta chains were more clonally expanded and had lower generation probabilities than equally common non-associated chains. Three of the identified cytomegalovirus-associated TCR beta chains were confirmed in vitro to be specific for cytomegalovirus antigens. When HLA alleles, especially DR and DQ, strongly co-occurred, TCR associations were difficult to assign to individual alleles. The classifier was reported to diagnose cytomegalovirus status with high specificity and sensitivity in both the original cohort and the validation cohort. Most TCR sequences were observed very rarely across donors, whereas some public TCRs were present in many individuals. Immune exposure information for the cohort was limited to CMV serostatus. A cluster of highly shared sequence variants was judged likely to be a technical artifact of the sequencing pipeline. Roughly uniform sequencing depth across donors was assumed in presence/absence analyses, although this assumption may not hold. According to a later analysis, most CMV-associated TCR beta chains appeared to be HLA-restricted, and the HLA associations seemed to be driven largely by CMV exposure. Because HLA typing was missing for some donors at each locus, association tests included only the typed subset. V-gene and J-gene trimming of TCR beta chains was associated with a missense DCLRE1C variant in a later genetic analysis, and the association was replicated in an independent cohort. A later analysis reported that several top co-occurrence clusters appeared linked to parvovirus B19, influenza, CMV and Epstein-Barr virus. Broadly in line with IMGT annotations, most TCR beta V segments showed up in productive rearrangements about 87% or about 30% of the time in an earlier analysis of approximately 600 of the donors. In the study, 150 to 200 TCR beta chains were listed as associated with cytomegalovirus. The earlier analysis of 587 of the donors excluded some 15 rarely observed V segments, including chromosome 9 orphons, because counts were too low. Compared with the roughly 670-donor mean, donors in an Asian-associated ancestry cluster had fewer N-insertions in productive TCRs, according to a later genetic analysis.

The junction shows trimming of 5 bases on V and 6 bases on J, and the gene matches do not reach 10 bases of it. Spanning cysteine to phenylalanine, the CDR3 consists of 15 amino acids. Left in the record is the CDR3 DNA by itself, 45 bases read in frame from the first base. The germline V gene provides CDR1 SGHVS and CDR2 FNYEAQ. This sequence originates from a man aged 25 to 45 in good health and CMV-seronegative. The chain was built from TRBV7-6 and TRBJ2-1; TRBD1 lines up with 7 middle nucleotides. Sequences were obtained from PBMCs. The DNA reads as follows: TGTGCCAGCAGCCTCCGGGGACAGTTTGTCAATGAGCAGTTCTTC. Translation gives CASSLRGQFVNEQFF.